This T cell receptor (beta chain) was identified during a study of esophageal squamous cell carcinoma under preoperative chemotherapy. Overall study results and limits: After chemotherapy, TCR diversity rose significantly in peripheral T cells but not in tumor-infiltrating lymphocytes.

Many counts were recorded for this clonotype. Its antigen remains unidentified. This sample's time point: after preoperative PTX-NDP chemotherapy. The CDR3 spans 15 residues. CDR1 SGHVT and CDR2 SQSDAQ come from the germline V gene. V shed 5 bases and J 2 bases; nucleotides not matched to a gene: 7. From the PCR reads, TCRdb called clonotypes with MiXCR, one entry per CDR3 protein. The profile shows 34,000 or so distinct CDR3 sequences, around 50% of them singletons. This receptor was obtained from a human donor with esophageal squamous cell carcinoma. The donor label of this sample is uncertain. The V and J genes are TRBV7-4 and TRBJ2-5; TRBD1 matches 8 bases. Sample acquisition took place from a patient given preoperative chemotherapy. The CDR3 bases are TGTGCCAGCAGCCGTACGACAGGGGCTCAAGAGACCCAGTACTTC. Protein sequence: CASSRTTGAQETQYF.